A selection of T cell receptor beta chains follows, all from one sample in a study of blood T cell repertoires in COVID-19. TCRdb's table, derived via immunoSEQ multiplex PCR, lists solely in-frame clones and lacks some. The repertoire holds 100,000 to 150,000 clones, with about four fifths as singletons. Sequenced input: peripheral blood. Source of these receptors: a man aged 35-49 years with active or convalescent COVID-19. Each CDR3 is given with its conserved first and last residue. A D gene is named only where the DNA matches it firmly. Clone size is not always given. Where it is, it says once, few, many or a class for expanded clones.

V,J,size,D,CDR3,DNA
TRBV7-9,TRBJ1-2,few,.,CASSLHQAISGYTF,TGTGCCAGCAGCTTACATCAGGCAATCTCTGGCTACACCTTC
TRBV2,TRBJ2-6,few,TRBD1,CASRETGRSGANVLTF,TGTGCCAGCAGAGAGACAGGGAGAAGTGGGGCCAACGTCCTGACTTTC
TRBV21-1,TRBJ2-7,.,.,CASSKVYDRGGYEQYF,TGTGCCAGCAGCAAAGTTTATGACAGGGGAGGGTACGAGCAGTACTTC
TRBV6-6,TRBJ2-1,once,TRBD1,CASTTGQAWGFF,TGTGCCAGCACCACCGGACAGGCCTGGGGGTTCTTC
TRBV7-2,TRBJ1-3,.,.,CASSFQRVISGNTIYF,TGTGCCAGCAGCTTCCAACGGGTAATCTCTGGAAACACCATATATTTT
TRBV21-1,TRBJ1-5,.,.,CASSIDRGYSNQPQHF,TGTGCCAGCAGCATAGACAGGGGTTATAGCAATCAGCCCCAGCATTTT
TRBV6-5,TRBJ1-6,.,TRBD1,CASSREGASNSPLHF,TGTGCCAGCAGCCGGGAGGGGGCCTCCAATTCACCCCTCCACTTT
TRBV2,TRBJ1-5,.,.,CASSSGTQPQHF,TGTGCCAGCAGCTCGGGAACTCAGCCCCAGCATTTT
TRBV2,TRBJ1-6,.,TRBD1,CASSELGQGRSPLHF,TGTGCCAGCAGTGAATTGGGACAGGGGCGTTCACCCCTCCACTTT
TRBV6-2/TRBV6-3,TRBJ2-7,.,.,CASSYTGSAYEQYF,TGTGCCAGCAGTTACACAGGGTCCGCCTACGAGCAGTACTTC
TRBV18,TRBJ1-1,.,.,CASSPLAVEAFF,TGTGCCAGCTCACCACTGGCCGTTGAAGCTTTCTTT
TRBV9,TRBJ1-2,.,TRBD1,CASSGTGGLGYGYTF,TGTGCCAGCAGCGGAACAGGGGGCTTGGGGTATGGCTACACCTTC
TRBV6-5,TRBJ1-2,.,.,CASRTTVNYGYTF,TGTGCCAGCAGAACGACAGTTAACTATGGCTACACCTTC
TRBV7-2,TRBJ2-3,.,TRBD1,CASSLLGGPTDTQYF,TGTGCCAGCAGCTTACTAGGGGGCCCCACAGATACGCAGTATTTT
TRBV9,TRBJ2-2,.,.,CASSETSGVGELFF,TGTGCCAGCAGCGAGACTAGTGGCGTCGGGGAGCTGTTTTTT
TRBV5-5,TRBJ2-2,.,TRBD1,CASSLLGQATGELFF,TGTGCCAGCAGCTTGCTGGGACAGGCAACCGGGGAGCTGTTTTTT
TRBV5-4,TRBJ2-7,.,TRBD1,CASSAGTGFYEQYF,TGTGCCAGCAGCGCCGGGACAGGGTTTTACGAGCAGTACTTC
TRBV7-3,TRBJ2-2,few,TRBD1,CASSGDRAGELFF,TGTGCCAGCAGCGGGGACAGGGCGGGGGAGCTGTTTTTT
TRBV3-1/TRBV3-2,TRBJ1-6,.,TRBD1,CASSQGDRGNSPLHF,TGTGCCAGCAGCCAGGGGGACAGGGGAAATTCACCCCTCCACTTT
TRBV2,TRBJ1-1,once,TRBD1,CASSATGGISLGTEAFF,TGTGCCAGCAGTGCTACAGGGGGTATCTCTTTGGGCACTGAAGCTTTCTTT
TRBV7-9,TRBJ2-1,.,TRBD2,CASSFGGGPGNEQFF,TGTGCCAGCAGCTTTGGCGGGGGGCCGGGGAATGAGCAGTTCTTC
TRBV21-1,TRBJ2-5,.,.,CASSKAPGGLQETQYF,TGTGCCAGCAGCAAAGCGCCCGGTGGGCTCCAAGAGACCCAGTACTTC
TRBV9,TRBJ2-3,many,TRBD2,CASSVSLRGGRADTQYF,TGTGCCAGCAGCGTAAGCCTCCGCGGGGGGAGGGCAGATACGCAGTATTTT
TRBV12-3/TRBV12-4,TRBJ1-5,.,.,CASSSRGGAPQHF,TGTGCCAGCAGTTCAAGGGGGGGAGCGCCCCAGCATTTT
TRBV5-1,TRBJ1-4,.,.,CASSLDQGVEKLFF,TGCGCCAGCAGCTTAGACCAAGGAGTTGAAAAACTGTTTTTT
TRBV3-1/TRBV3-2,TRBJ1-6,.,.,CASSRQGSGNSPLHF,TGTGCCAGCAGCCGCCAGGGATCCGGTAATTCACCCCTCCACTTT
TRBV6-2/TRBV6-3,TRBJ2-5,once,TRBD2,CASSYRSGSGGKETQYF,TGTGCCAGCAGTTACAGGTCGGGTAGCGGGGGGAAAGAGACCCAGTACTTC
TRBV11-1,TRBJ2-5,.,TRBD1,CASSAARGETQYF,TGTGCCAGCAGCGCGGCCAGGGGGGAGACCCAGTACTTC
TRBV4-2,TRBJ2-7,.,TRBD2,CASSQGTSGGALSYEQYF,TGTGCCAGCAGCCAGGGGACTAGCGGGGGCGCGCTCTCCTACGAGCAGTACTTC
TRBV28,TRBJ2-5,once,.,CASRRDTKKETQYF,TGTGCCAGCAGAAGGGACACGAAAAAAGAGACCCAGTACTTC
TRBV7-3,TRBJ2-3,.,TRBD2,CASSPGLAGAPDTQYF,TGTGCCAGCAGCCCCGGACTAGCGGGGGCCCCCGATACGCAGTATTTT
TRBV5-5,TRBJ1-2,.,.,CASTIRENYGYTF,TGTGCCAGCACCATCCGAGAAAACTATGGCTACACCTTC
TRBV5-5,TRBJ2-2,.,TRBD2,CASSLWLAGGPGELFF,TGTGCCAGCAGCTTGTGGCTAGCGGGGGGGCCCGGGGAGCTGTTTTTT
TRBV7-9,TRBJ1-1,.,.,CASSRDLAPLGTEAFF,TGTGCCAGCAGCCGGGACTTGGCCCCCCTGGGCACTGAAGCTTTCTTT
TRBV30,TRBJ1-2,.,.,CAWSVPSIANYGYTF,TGTGCCTGGAGTGTACCTAGCATTGCCAACTATGGCTACACCTTC
TRBV25-1,TRBJ2-1,.,.,CASKGTPDRDEQFF,TGTGCCAGCAAAGGGACACCTGACAGAGATGAGCAGTTCTTC
TRBV12-3/TRBV12-4,TRBJ1-5,.,.,CASRPTYNQPQHF,TGTGCCAGCAGACCTACGTACAATCAGCCCCAGCATTTT
TRBV21-1,TRBJ2-4,.,.,CASSKPGRGGNIQYF,TGTGCCAGCAGCAAACCGGGGAGGGGAGGGAACATTCAGTACTTC